This T cell receptor (beta chain) was identified during a study of regulatory T cells in long-lasting Graves disease. Study outcomes and limitations: Gene preferences differed: TRBV28, TRBJ1-2, TRBJ2-5 in persistent cases. Newly diagnosed Graves' patients exceeded persistent ones in TCR diversity.

Assembly of TCR beta libraries relied on iRepertoire HTBI primers together with Arm-PCR of CDR3 regions. Original processing notes: In the combined samples, under 80 TRBV and 14 TRBJ segments were identified. TCRdb ran MiXCR on the multiplex PCR reads and lists one entry per CDR3 protein. These V and J calls are TCRdb output, not the study's own analysis. The table lists hundreds of thousands of distinct CDR3 sequences, under 25% of them singletons. Time point here: persistent/refractory GD, antithyroid drugs over 5 years with positive TRAb. Generation of the TCR library employed RNA extracted from PBMCs. This clonotype was seen repeatedly, ten times or more. Its antigen remains unknown. CDR1 and CDR2 (germline): MNHEY, SVGAGI. This CDR3 spans 13 amino acids. V lost 2 bases and J 3 bases, leaving 8 bases between the germline ends.

The TCR was taken from a female donor with Graves disease. The V gene is TRBV6-5, the J gene TRBJ2-7; D possibly corresponds to TRBD1 (5 bases). The starting material was peripheral blood mononuclear cells (PBMCs), obtained when the disease was refractory, from a patient treated with antithyroid drugs. The CDR3 sequence is CASSYGALYEQYF. CDR3 DNA: TGTGCCAGCAGTTACGGGGCACTCTACGAGCAGTACTTC.